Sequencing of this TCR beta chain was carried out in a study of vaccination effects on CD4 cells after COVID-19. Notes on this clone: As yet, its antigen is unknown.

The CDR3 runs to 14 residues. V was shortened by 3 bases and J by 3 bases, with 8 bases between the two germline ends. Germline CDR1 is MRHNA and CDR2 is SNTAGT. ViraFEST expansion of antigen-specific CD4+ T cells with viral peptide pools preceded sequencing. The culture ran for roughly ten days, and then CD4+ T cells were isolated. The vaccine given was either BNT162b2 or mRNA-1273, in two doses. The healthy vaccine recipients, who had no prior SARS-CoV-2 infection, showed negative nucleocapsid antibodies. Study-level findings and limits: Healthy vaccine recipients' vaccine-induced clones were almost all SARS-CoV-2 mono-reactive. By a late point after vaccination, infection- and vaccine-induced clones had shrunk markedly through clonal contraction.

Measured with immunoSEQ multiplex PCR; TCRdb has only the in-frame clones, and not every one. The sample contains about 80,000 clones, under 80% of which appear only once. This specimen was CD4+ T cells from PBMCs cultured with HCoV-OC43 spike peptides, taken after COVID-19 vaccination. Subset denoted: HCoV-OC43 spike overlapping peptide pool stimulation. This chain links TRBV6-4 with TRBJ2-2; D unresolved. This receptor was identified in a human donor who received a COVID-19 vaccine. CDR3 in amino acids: CASSESGDTGELFF. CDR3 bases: TGTGCCAGCAGTGAATCGGGTGACACCGGGGAGCTGTTTTTT.